The 8 T cell receptor beta chains in this list originate from one sample, sequenced in a study of CD8+ T cells in alopecia areata. Sequencing used cDNA as its template, made by extracting RNA and reverse transcribing it. Using immunoSEQ multiplex PCR, the repertoire was profiled, and TCRdb retains in-frame clones only, with some absent. The specimen has some 2,500 clones, none found just once. Sequencing was done on a sample of lesional skin. The origin of the receptors is a C3H/HeJ mouse with alopecia areata. MHC haplotype: H2-k.

This clone was seen at least ten times. Gene names denote mouse genes. From the germline J gene comes the end of the CDR3, since the read stops 4 residues before it. V gene TRBV14 combines with J gene TRBJ2-4; TRBD2 might be the D (6 bases). The CDR3 runs to 13 residues. Trimming left V 2 bases short and J 3 bases short, with 7 bases between. The germline V gene encodes CDR1 SGHDT and CDR2 FRDEAV. The CDR3 protein is CASSFGGQNTLYF. The DNA read from the CDR3 is TGTGCCAGCAGTTTTGGGGGACAAAAC. Supplemented by reference TRBV14 and TRBJ2-4, the full variable domain reads EAGVTQSPRYAVLQEGQAVSFWCDPISGHDTLYWYQQPRDQGPQLLVYFRDEAVIDNSQLPSDRFSAVRPKGTNSTLKIQSAKQGDTATYLCASSFGGQNTLYFGAGTRLSVL.

This clone was counted a few times. Mouse gene names and germline throughout. The read stops 4 residues short of the end of the CDR3; the missing end is completed from the germline J gene. The chain recombines TRBV13-3 with TRBJ2-4; a possible D gene is TRBD1 (6 bases). Looked up from germline, CDR1 is NNHDY and CDR2 is SYVADS. The CDR3 extends over 13 amino acids. V was trimmed by 5 bases and J by 2 bases, leaving 9 bases between them. CDR3 DNA, as far as it was read: TGTGCCAGCAGAGGGACAAATCAAAAC. It specifies CASRGTNQN. The CDR3 as a whole reads CASRGTNQNTLYF.

This clone was counted at least ten times. Mouse gene names and germline throughout. The read finishes 4 residues shy of the CDR3 end, and the germline J gene is used to complete it. V is TRBV17 and J is TRBJ1-1; D might be TRBD1 (5 bases). Germline CDR1 MNHDT, CDR2 YYDKIL. The CDR3 sequence is 13 residues long. The CDR3 is CASSRMQGTEVFF. The covered CDR3 bases are TGTGCTAGCAGTAGAATGCAGGGAACA.

Comments on this clone: At one end the junction does not follow the germline gene, possibly because of a read error. Genes and germline come from the mouse. The read ends 4 residues before the CDR3 terminus; that terminus is restored from the germline J gene. This chain uses TRBV13-3 with TRBJ2-2; D not certain. CDR1 is NNHDY, CDR2 SYVADS, per germline. The length of the CDR3 is 14 residues. The CDR3 DNA, read in part, is TGTGCCAGCGGTGATCGCAGGCCCACCGGG. As protein: CASGDRRPTG. The CDR3 as a whole reads CASGDRRPTGQLYF.

The sample holds a few counts of this clone. The germline and genes are mouse ones. The read stops 4 residues short of the end of the CDR3; the missing end is completed from the germline J gene. The chain is built from TRBV2 and TRBJ2-3; D remains unclear. The germline CDR1 and CDR2 sequences are LGHNA and YSYQKL. Trimming shortened V by 0 bases and J by 0 bases, and 7 bases separated the two germline ends. The CDR3 consists of 15 residues. The CDR3 DNA, read in part, is TGTGCCAGCAGCCAAGAACCAACTAGTGCAGAA. As protein: CASSQEPTSAE. The whole CDR3 reads CASSQEPTSAETLYF.

This clone occurred many times. The gene symbols are mouse symbols. The DNA ends 4 residues before the CDR3 does, and the rest of the CDR3 is filled in from the germline J gene. The chain uses TRBV19 and TRBJ1-4; 8 bases are shared with TRBD1. Germline V gene sequence: CDR1 FNHDT, CDR2 SITEND (reference sequence). The V and J ends lost 0 bases and 6 bases, in that order; junction bases with no gene match: 1. The length of the CDR3 is 14 residues. CDR3 region: CASSIVDRDERLFF. CDR3 DNA (partial): TGTGCCAGCAGTATAGTGGACAGGGACGAA.

In its sample, this clone was seen many times. Gene and germline names: mouse. The read ends 4 residues early relative to the CDR3; the germline J gene fills the gap. The gene calls are TRBV31 and TRBJ1-4; possible D gene TRBD1, 5 bases. The CDR3 length is 16 residues. Trimming left V 0 bases short and J 0 bases short, with 11 bases between. Germline assignment: CDR1 GKSSPN and CDR2 SITVG. The chain's CDR3 is CAWSLATGISNERLFF. CDR3 DNA, as far as it was read: TGTGCCTGGAGTCTTGCAACAGGAATTTCCAACGAA.

This clone was seen many times. Gene names denote mouse genes. The read halts 4 residues ahead of the CDR3 end, with the missing end drawn from the germline J gene. V and J are TRBV19 and TRBJ1-1; no firm D call. The germline V gene has CDR1 FNHDT and CDR2 SITEND (reference sequence). The length of the CDR3 is 12 residues. V shed 4 bases and J shed 0 bases, with 4 bases lying between them. CDR3: CASSQANTEVFF. The sequenced part of the CDR3 DNA is TGTGCCAGCAGTCAGGCAAACACA.